This entry lists 12 T cell receptor beta chains sequenced from one sample in a study of T cell responses to AZD1222 COVID-19 vaccine. TCRdb's table, derived via immunoSEQ multiplex PCR, lists solely in-frame clones and lacks some. The data contain about 120,000 clones, just under 90% of them seen just once; the ten biggest clones take up around 12%. The material was peripheral blood, obtained on day 0 of AZD1222 vaccination. Receptor source: an adult in good health.

The chain couples TRBV7-8 to TRBJ1-1; D not certain. CDR1 and CDR2 (germline): SGHVS, FQNEAQ. Trimming shortened V by 4 bases and J by 0 bases, and 12 bases separated the two germline ends. There are 15 residues in the CDR3. CDR3 sequence: CASSSLVEMNTEAFF. The CDR3 region has the DNA TGTGCCAGCAGCTCGTTAGTTGAGATGAACACTGAAGCTTTCTTT.

The chain combines TRBV27 with TRBJ2-2; a weak D match, TRBD2 (5 bases). CDR1 and CDR2 from the germline V gene are MNHEY and SMNVEV (reference sequence). Trimming shortened V by 8 bases and J by 3 bases, and 19 bases separated the two germline ends. There are 16 residues in the CDR3. The DNA of the CDR3 is TGTGCCAGCCGACCCCCGGCGGACTTTTACACCGGGGAGCTGTTTTTT. Amino acids: CASRPPADFYTGELFF.

The rearrangement links TRBV6-6 to TRBJ2-2; 8 nucleotides align to TRBD2. This CDR3 contains 16 residues. J was trimmed by 0 bases and V by 5 bases; bases with no gene match: 5. Germline V gene sequence: CDR1 MNHNY, CDR2 SVGAGI (reference sequence). CDR3: CASSPGRGANTGELFF. The DNA for the CDR3 is TGTGCCAGCAGTCCGGGGCGGGGGGCGAACACCGGGGAGCTGTTTTTT.

This clone was seen only once. The chain carries TRBV5-1 and TRBJ1-1; D gene ambiguous. CDR1 is SGHRS and CDR2 is YFSETQ in the germline V gene. Trimming removed 0 bases from V and 1 base from J, with 7 bases in between. CDR3 size: 14 residues. CDR3 nucleotides: TGCGCCAGCAGCTTGGGTTCAGGGAACACTGAAGCTTTCTTT. The encoded protein is CASSLGSGNTEAFF.

In this sample, this clone turned up a few times. V usage is TRBV27 and J usage is TRBJ2-7; D unresolved. This CDR3 comprises 14 residues. V shed 6 bases and J shed 0 bases, with 12 bases lying between them. Germline V gives CDR1 MNHEY, CDR2 SMNVEV (reference sequence). The CDR3 DNA follows: TGTGCCAGCAGGGATTCGCCAACCTCCTACGAGCAGTACTTC. This gives the protein CASRDSPTSYEQYF.

The CDR3 here is CASSLRDSNQPQHF. In DNA form, the CDR3 reads TGTGCCAGCAGTCTCCGGGACAGCAATCAGCCCCAGCATTTT. The genes are TRBV27 and TRBJ1-5, with D perhaps TRBD1 (5 bases). The germline V gene encodes CDR1 MNHEY and CDR2 SMNVEV (reference sequence). The CDR3 covers 14 residues. V was trimmed by 5 bases and J by 1 base, leaving 9 bases between them.

The chain employs TRBV6-6 and TRBJ2-7; 9 nucleotides line up with TRBD1. This CDR3 has 16 residues. Germline assignment: CDR1 MNHNY and CDR2 SVGAGI (reference sequence). Trimming removed 6 bases from V and 4 bases from J; junction bases left unmatched: 13. CDR3 sequence: CASRQTQGAAYYEQYF. CDR3 nucleotide sequence: TGTGCCAGCAGGCAGACACAGGGGGCGGCCTATTACGAGCAGTACTTC.

The rearrangement links TRBV15 to TRBJ2-7; D ambiguous. Germline V lookup: CDR1 LNHNV, CDR2 YYDKDF (reference sequence). Trimming took off 3 bases at V and 3 bases at J, with 15 bases between the two ends. The CDR3 is 15 amino acids. CDR3 DNA: TGTGCCACCAGCAGGGAGAAGGGAAAACACTACGAGCAGTACTTC. It translates to CATSREKGKHYEQYF.

The V gene is TRBV11-2, the J gene TRBJ2-3; a weak D match, TRBD1 (6 bases). Per germline, CDR1 SGHAT and CDR2 FQNNGV. V was shortened by 4 bases and J by 1 base, with 12 bases between the two germline ends. The CDR3 runs to 15 residues. The CDR3 here is CASSSSSGGTDTQYF. In DNA form, the CDR3 reads TGTGCCAGCAGCTCCTCCTCAGGGGGCACAGATACGCAGTATTTT.

The chain is built from TRBV7-2 and TRBJ2-3; no firm D call. Per the germline V gene, CDR1 is SGHTA and CDR2 is FQGNSA. Deletions cut 0 bases from V and 0 bases from J, with 4 bases between. The CDR3 is made up of 14 amino acids. The CDR3: CASSLATSTDTQYF. The CDR3 coding sequence is TGTGCCAGCAGCTTAGCCACTAGCACAGATACGCAGTATTTT.

This clone showed up just a few times. The rearrangement uses TRBV5-8 and TRBJ2-1; D may be TRBD1 (6 bases). The CDR3 length is 13 residues. Germline CDR1 SGHTS, CDR2 YDEGEE. Trimming took 4 bases from V and 6 from J, leaving 11 bases between them. CDR3 sequence: CASSIRGGNEQFF. The CDR3 DNA follows: TGTGCCAGCAGCATTCGAGGGGGCAATGAGCAGTTCTTC.

This clone occurred a few times. CDR3 amino acids: CASTLRRGNNEKLFF. DNA of the CDR3: TGTGCCAGCACCCTCCGCCGAGGAAATAATGAAAAACTGTTTTTT. This chain uses TRBV7-9 with TRBJ1-4; D gene ambiguous. The V gene lost 7 bases and the J gene lost 4 bases, with 16 bases spanning the gap. The CDR3 consists of 15 residues. Germline V CDR1 and CDR2: SEHNR, FQNEAQ (reference sequence).